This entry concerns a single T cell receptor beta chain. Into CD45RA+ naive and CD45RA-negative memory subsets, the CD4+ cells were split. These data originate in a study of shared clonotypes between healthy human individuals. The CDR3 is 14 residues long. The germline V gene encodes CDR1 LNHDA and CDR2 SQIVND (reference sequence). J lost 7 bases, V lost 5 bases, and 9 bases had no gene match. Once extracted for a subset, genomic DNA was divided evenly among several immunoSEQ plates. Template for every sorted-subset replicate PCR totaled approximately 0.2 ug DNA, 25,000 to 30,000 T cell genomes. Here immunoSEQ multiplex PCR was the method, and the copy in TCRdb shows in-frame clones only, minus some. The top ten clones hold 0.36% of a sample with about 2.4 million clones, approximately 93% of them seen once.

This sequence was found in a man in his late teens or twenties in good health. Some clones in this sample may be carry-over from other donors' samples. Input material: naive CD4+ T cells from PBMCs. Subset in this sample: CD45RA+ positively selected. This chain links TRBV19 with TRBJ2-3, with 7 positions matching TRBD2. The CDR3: CASSQRLASNTQYF. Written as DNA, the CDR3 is TGTGCCAGTAGTCAAAGACTAGCTTCTAATACGCAGTATTTT. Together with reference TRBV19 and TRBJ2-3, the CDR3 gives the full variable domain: DGGITQSPKYLFRKEGQNVTLSCEQNLNHDAMYWYRQDPGQGLRLIYYSQIVNDFQKGDIAEGYSVSREKKESFPLTVTSAQKNPTAFYLCASSQRLASNTQYFGPGTRLTVL.